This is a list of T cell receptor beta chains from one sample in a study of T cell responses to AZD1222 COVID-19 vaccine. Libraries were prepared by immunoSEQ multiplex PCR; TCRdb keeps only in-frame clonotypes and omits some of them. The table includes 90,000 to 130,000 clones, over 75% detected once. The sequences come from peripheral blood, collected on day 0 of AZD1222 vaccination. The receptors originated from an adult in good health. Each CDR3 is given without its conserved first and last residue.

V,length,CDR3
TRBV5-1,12,ASSLTSLNEKLF
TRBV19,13,ASSISTASNQPQH
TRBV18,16,ASSPVGLTLSGANVLT
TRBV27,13,ASSPSPSLADTQY
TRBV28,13,ASSPMGQAGTEAF
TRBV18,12,ASSPLGVNNEQF
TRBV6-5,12,ASSLTRNNQPQH
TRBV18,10,ASSRPNQPQH
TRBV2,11,ASRRQGSEKLF
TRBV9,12,ASSVEPRTYEQY
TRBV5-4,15,ASSLGVQGALTGELF
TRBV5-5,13,ASSLGVAGGPEQY
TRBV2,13,ASSEHRVNGNTIY
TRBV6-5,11,ASGRHVSYEQY
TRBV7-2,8,ATGDLSLH
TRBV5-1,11,ASRQNMNTEAF
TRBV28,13,ASSQGLTGNTEAF
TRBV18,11,ASTTLETGELF
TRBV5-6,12,ASSLWGSSYEQY
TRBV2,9,ASSEVDTQY
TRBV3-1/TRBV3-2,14,ASSQDSGRAIETQY
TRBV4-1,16,ASSQEGNAGYSNQPQH
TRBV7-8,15,ASSPTSGEPSYNEQF
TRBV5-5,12,ASSLSSGVYGYT
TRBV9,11,ASSVTGTGELF
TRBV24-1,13,ATSGRRGSDNEQF
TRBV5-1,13,ASSLVTGMNTEAF
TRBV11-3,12,ASSEDSSYNEQF
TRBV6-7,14,ASSGQGWYPNEKLF
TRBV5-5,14,ASSLVSSRGNQPQH
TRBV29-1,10,SVEDSNYGYT
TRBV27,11,ASRLAGGYEQF
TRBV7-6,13,ASSPRVTLGTEAF
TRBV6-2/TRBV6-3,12,ASSYSNRRGRQY
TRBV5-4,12,ASSLRGTDYGYT
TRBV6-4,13,ASSDGNRGVGGYT
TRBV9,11,ASSTRVTSEQY
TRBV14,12,ASSQDLQSEKLF
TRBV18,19,ASSPPPRDRGRAARDSPLH
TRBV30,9,AWGGKDTQY
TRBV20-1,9,SASLSDTQY